Listed below are T cell receptor beta chains from one sample, sequenced in a study of T cells after yellow fever vaccination. TCRdb reprocessed the 5' RACE reads with MiXCR, giving one entry per CDR3 protein. The data show approximately 61,000 distinct CDR3 sequences, with more than 5.5% seen just once and about 40% held by the top ten. Sample: CD8+ T cells sorted from PBMCs, taken on the day of the first yellow fever vaccination. The source of these receptors is a man aged 18 to 30 who received the YFV17D yellow fever vaccine. Both conserved end residues are part of each CDR3. D genes are given only for firm matches. Where a row states a size, it is once, few, many or the class of an expanded clone; other rows omit it.

len	v_gene	j_gene	d_gene	abundance	CDR3aa	CDR3nt
14	TRBV7-9	TRBJ2-1	-	many	CASSLPGFYNEQFF	TGTGCCAGCAGCTTACCCGGATTCTACAATGAGCAGTTCTTC
15	TRBV12-3/TRBV12-4	TRBJ2-3	TRBD2	many	CASSWGGTYTDTQYF	TGTGCCAGCAGTTGGGGGGGGACCTACACAGATACGCAGTATTTT
13	TRBV20-1	TRBJ1-5	-	few	CSTQTATNQPQHF	TGCAGTACCCAGACCGCTACCAATCAGCCCCAGCATTTT
14	TRBV10-3	TRBJ2-7	TRBD1	many	CAIRPGQDKREQYF	TGTGCCATCAGACCGGGACAGGATAAAAGAGAGCAGTACTTC
13	TRBV4-1	TRBJ1-1	TRBD1	few	CASSRTGTTEAFF	TGCGCCAGCAGCCGGACAGGGACCACTGAAGCTTTCTTT
15	TRBV5-1	TRBJ2-5	-	-	CASSPRRQAAETQYF	TGCGCCAGCAGCCCCCGCCGCCAAGCAGCAGAGACCCAGTACTTC
14	TRBV27	TRBJ2-5	-	few	CASSSVGSLETQYF	TGTGCCAGCAGCTCGGTGGGGTCGTTGGAGACCCAGTACTTC
13	TRBV19	TRBJ1-3	-	few	CASSVGSGNTIYF	TGTGCCAGTAGCGTTGGCTCTGGAAACACCATATATTTT
16	TRBV6-5	TRBJ2-1	TRBD2	many	CASSSGTSGGAGEQFF	TGTGCCAGCAGTTCCGGGACTAGCGGGGGAGCGGGGGAGCAGTTCTTC
12	TRBV12-3/TRBV12-4	TRBJ2-7	-	few	CASSRTPREQYF	TGTGCCAGCAGCCGAACCCCCCGCGAGCAGTACTTC
13	TRBV12-3/TRBV12-4	TRBJ2-3	-	many	CASRGGLDDTQYF	TGTGCCAGCAGGGGGGGGCTCGATGATACGCAGTATTTT
15	TRBV4-2	TRBJ2-7	TRBD2	many	CASSQEASGSYEQYF	TGTGCCAGCAGCCAAGAGGCTAGCGGGAGCTACGAGCAGTACTTC
14	TRBV12-3/TRBV12-4	TRBJ2-2	-	few	CASSRGVNTGELFF	TGTGCCAGTAGCAGGGGGGTGAACACCGGGGAGCTGTTTTTT
16	TRBV7-9	TRBJ2-2	-	few	CASSLAQGPNTGELFF	TGTGCCAGCAGCTTAGCACAGGGACCGAACACCGGGGAGCTGTTTTTT
15	TRBV4-1	TRBJ1-1	-	-	CASSHALSLNTEAFF	TGCGCCAGCAGCCACGCGCTATCCTTGAACACTGAAGCTTTCTTT
15	TRBV6-1	TRBJ1-1	-	many	CASSVIYLGRAEAFF	TGTGCCAGCAGTGTTATTTACCTGGGGCGAGCTGAAGCTTTCTTT
14	TRBV27	TRBJ2-7	-	many	CASSPRQDNYEQYF	TGTGCCAGCAGTCCCCGACAGGACAACTACGAGCAGTACTTC
15	TRBV7-2	TRBJ2-1	TRBD2	-	CASSSAGGPYNEQFF	TGTGCCAGCAGTTCAGCGGGGGGGCCCTACAATGAGCAGTTCTTC
20	TRBV7-3	TRBJ2-3	TRBD2	-	CASSPMGLAGPPWDTDTQYF	TGTGCCAGCAGCCCCATGGGACTAGCGGGACCCCCGTGGGACACAGATACGCAGTATTTT
16	TRBV10-3	TRBJ2-2	-	many	CAINLDTGANTGELFF	TGTGCCATCAACCTCGACACTGGTGCGAACACCGGGGAGCTGTTTTTT
13	TRBV18	TRBJ1-1	-	-	CASSPETRREAFF	TGTGCCAGCTCACCAGAAACCCGACGCGAAGCTTTCTTT
16	TRBV12-3/TRBV12-4	TRBJ2-2	-	many	CASSPRRQANTGELFF	TGTGCCAGCAGCCCTAGGAGACAGGCGAACACCGGGGAGCTGTTTTTT
15	TRBV29-1	TRBJ2-5	TRBD2	-	CSVERASGGRETQYF	TGCAGCGTTGAAAGGGCTAGCGGCGGGAGGGAGACCCAGTACTTC
16	TRBV12-2	TRBJ1-3	-	-	CASRLGPPHRGNTIYF	TGTGCAAGTCGCTTAGGCCCCCCCCATCGTGGAAACACCATATATTTT
16	TRBV7-9	TRBJ1-1	TRBD1	-	CASRPGQGAGDTEAFF	TGTGCCAGCAGACCGGGACAGGGGGCTGGGGACACTGAAGCTTTCTTT
16	TRBV5-4	TRBJ2-7	TRBD2	few	CASSPGISGFSYEQYF	TGTGCCAGCAGCCCAGGTATTAGCGGGTTCTCCTACGAGCAGTACTTC
15	TRBV4-3	TRBJ2-3	-	many	CASSQVIADPDTQYF	TGCGCCAGCAGCCAAGTCATTGCGGATCCAGATACGCAGTATTTT
16	TRBV7-6	TRBJ2-7	-	few	CASSSGPGQPTYEQYF	TGTGCCAGCAGTTCAGGTCCGGGCCAGCCAACCTACGAGCAGTACTTC
18	TRBV11-1	TRBJ2-2	TRBD2	-	CASSLPGPKRGSTGELFF	TGTGCCAGCAGCCTCCCGGGGCCAAAGCGGGGATCCACCGGGGAGCTGTTTTTT
12	TRBV7-9	TRBJ1-2	-	few	CASSLGTYGYTF	TGTGCCAGCAGCTTGGGGACCTATGGCTACACCTTC
13	TRBV20-1	TRBJ1-2	TRBD1	-	CSAPGQGDYGYTF	TGCAGTGCTCCGGGACAGGGCGACTATGGCTACACCTTC
16	TRBV6-5	TRBJ2-1	TRBD2	-	CASSISGGSGSDEQFF	TGTGCCAGCAGTATTAGCGGGGGCAGTGGTTCGGATGAGCAGTTCTTC
16	TRBV7-6	TRBJ2-3	-	many	CASSLRGRGITDTQYF	TGTGCCAGCAGCTTACGAGGGCGGGGCATCACAGATACGCAGTATTTT
17	TRBV7-8	TRBJ2-2	TRBD2	-	CASSLPGLAGITGELFF	TGTGCCAGCAGCTTGCCTGGGCTAGCGGGGATCACCGGGGAGCTGTTTTTT
15	TRBV29-1	TRBJ2-3	TRBD2	many	CSVEEKRGVQDTQYF	TGCAGCGTTGAAGAAAAGCGGGGGGTACAAGATACGCAGTATTTT
16	TRBV20-1	TRBJ1-3	-	many	CSASGELWGVGNTIYF	TGCAGTGCTAGTGGGGAATTATGGGGCGTTGGAAACACCATATATTTT
12	TRBV5-1	TRBJ1-2	-	few	CASSDGGYGYTF	TGCGCCAGCAGCGACGGAGGTTATGGCTACACCTTC
13	TRBV4-1	TRBJ1-1	-	many	CASSQVGNTEAFF	TGCGCCAGCAGCCAAGTGGGGAACACTGAAGCTTTCTTT
14	TRBV12-3/TRBV12-4	TRBJ1-2	TRBD1	many	CASSRQGAGYGYTF	TGTGCCAGCAGTCGACAGGGGGCTGGCTATGGCTACACCTTC
12	TRBV7-9	TRBJ2-7	-	many	CASSRTNYEQYF	TGTGCCAGCAGCCGGACCAACTACGAGCAGTACTTC
12	TRBV7-3	TRBJ1-1	-	many	CASSRRGTEAFF	TGTGCCAGCAGCCGGAGGGGCACTGAAGCTTTCTTT
15	TRBV28	TRBJ1-6	-	few	CASSPEPGGASPLHF	TGTGCCAGCAGCCCAGAGCCCGGGGGAGCTTCACCCCTCCACTTT